This T cell receptor (beta chain) derives from a study of blood T cells in healthy people across ages (dated by TCRdb to the mid-2010s). Regarding the research as a whole: In model experiments, roughly one uniquely barcoded TCR beta cDNA molecule per two T cells was captured by template switching. The study measured age-related changes in TCR beta repertoire diversity using deep sequencing normalized with unique cDNA molecular identifiers. The donors were divided into four age groups: young (average approximately 15 years), middle-aged (about 39), aged (about 62) and long-lived (more than 75). To avoid experimental bias, donors of different ages were randomly spread across the sequencing lanes. Two additional independent replicas of 1 million unique cDNA reads from the same blood draw were analyzed for two donors (one aged 18 to 30 and one aged 80 or older). The paper as a whole reports these results and caveats: The CMV infection status of donors was not known, potentially confounding age-related changes in expanded clonotypes. There was a strong correlation between observed TCR beta diversity and the percentage of naive T cells measured by flow cytometry. Observed TCR beta diversity per million T cells fell roughly linearly with age, and a significant reduction was already apparent by age around 39. Estimates of total diversity based on one million sequenced T cells were considered lower bounds and underestimates. The long-lived group showed more naive CD4+ T cells, fewer expanded clones and increased TCR diversity than the aged group, suggesting age selection. Since profiling was done on bulk unsorted PBMCs, naive and antigen-experienced compartments could not be conclusively compared.

CDR1 and CDR2 are read off the germline V gene as LGHNA and YSLEER. Taken from cysteine to phenylalanine, the CDR3 has 16 residues. Of all the DNA, just the CDR3 is kept, 48 bases in frame from base 1. The donors were roughly 39 Caucasian individuals from Russia, aged about 6 to 100 years, who were systemically healthy. Each donor gave about 9.7 milliliters of peripheral blood, drawn into EDTA-treated Vacutainer tubes. Ficoll-Paque density-gradient centrifugation was used to isolate PBMCs, with at least 7 million per sample. Trizol reagent was used to extract total RNA from the PBMCs, yielding at least 5 micrograms per sample. Naive CD45RAhigh/CD27high T cell percentages were measured by flow cytometry on a PBMC aliquot from every donor. Library creation used 5' RACE. The data were produced on an Illumina HiSeq 2500. A second PCR of roughly 7 to 11 cycles was performed with a sample-barcoded 5' primer and a J-beta primer mix. A template-switch 5' adaptor carrying 12 random nucleotides introduced a unique molecular identifier onto each TCR beta cDNA molecule. Each sample yielded at least 3 million CDR3-containing paired-end reads. First-strand cDNA synthesis was performed from all RNA using the Mint cDNA synthesis kit, with priming by a TRBC-specific oligonucleotide. After uracil-DNA glycosylase treatment, a first 18-cycle PCR used universal primers M1SS and BC2_uni_R on all cDNA. In the paper's pipeline: For normalization, 1 million high-quality reads were randomly selected from each sample, with every read carrying a distinct molecular identifier. Instead of being binned into consensus sequences, reads that shared molecular identifiers were thrown out. MiTCR, with a Q25 quality threshold and the strictest error-elimination algorithm, was used for CDR3 identification, clonotype clustering and error correction. A nonparametric unseen species model with Euler transformation was used to estimate a lower bound on total TCR beta diversity. TCRdb reprocessing: public reads trimmed at Q25 with fastp, clones called with MiXCR, in-frame beta chains kept. Identical CDR3 protein sequences are pooled into one entry, listed with their most common genes and DNA. The V and J calls and clone size are TCRdb's, not the authors'. The sample table records 1,500,000 or so distinct CDR3 sequences; around 59% of these occur just once. In total, the top ten clones hold about 6.3% of the sample.

As concerns this clonotype: This receptor's antigen is unknown. It has no much larger one-base neighbor in the sample; base qualities were not kept.

The clonotype comes from a man aged 18 to 30 in good health. Sequenced material: blood. The sequence links TRBV4-3 to TRBJ2-5; 7 nucleotides in the junction match TRBD2. Judging by the DNA end, TRBJ2-7 fits better; the J call may be wrong. The CDR3 amino acid sequence is: CASSQDRNGGSYEQYF. The nucleotides are TGCGCCAGCAGCCAAGATCGGAACGGGGGGTCTTACGAGCAGTACTTC.